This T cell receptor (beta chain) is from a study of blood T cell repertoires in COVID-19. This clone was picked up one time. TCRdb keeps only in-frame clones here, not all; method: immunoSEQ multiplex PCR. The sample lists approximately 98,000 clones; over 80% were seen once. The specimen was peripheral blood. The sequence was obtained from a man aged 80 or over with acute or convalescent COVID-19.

The CDR3 bases are TGTGCCAGTAGGACAGGGTCAACCAACAATGAGCAGTTCTTC. Protein: CASRTGSTNNEQFF. The V and J genes are TRBV19 and TRBJ2-1, with TRBD1 matching over 7 bases. There are 14 residues in the CDR3. CDR1 is LNHDA and CDR2 is SQIVND in the germline V gene (reference sequence). V shed 6 bases and J 5 bases; nucleotides not matched to a gene: 7.